Sequencing of this TCR beta chain was carried out in a study of circulating CD8 cells and anti-PD-1 response in melanoma. From live CD3+CD8+TCRalphabeta+ cells, four PD-1 and/or TIGIT subsets were sorted. By share, this clonotype counts as large (0.1 to 1%). Germline loops: CDR1 SGHTA, CDR2 FQGTGA. The CDR3 totals 11 residues. Trimming cost V 8 bases and J 3 bases, with 8 bases left between them. The QIAseq Immune Repertoire TCR panel built the libraries from roughly 16 ng of total RNA. TCRdb passed the reads through MiXCR, listing each CDR3 protein once. This table has approximately 550 distinct CDR3 sequences, 6.9% appearing once.

J is TRBJ2-7 and V is TRBV7-3; D call uncertain. This clonotype originated in a human donor with melanoma. Specimen: CD8+ T cells from PBMCs, collected at baseline or after one month of anti-PD-1 therapy (not recorded which). In DNA, the CDR3 is TGTGCCAGCGGTGATAACTACGAGCAGTACTTC. Residues: CASGDNYEQYF.